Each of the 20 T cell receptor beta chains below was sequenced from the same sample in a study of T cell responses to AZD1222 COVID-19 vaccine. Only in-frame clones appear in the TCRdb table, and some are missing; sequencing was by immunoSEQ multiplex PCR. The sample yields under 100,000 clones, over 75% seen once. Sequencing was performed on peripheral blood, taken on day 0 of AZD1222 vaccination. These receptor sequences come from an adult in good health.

CDR3 protein: CATGQGLIMNTEAFF. CDR3 coding DNA: TGTGCCACCGGACAGGGGTTAATCATGAACACTGAAGCTTTCTTT. The chain carries TRBV19 and TRBJ1-1, with 9 bases lining up with TRBD1. Losses at the gene ends were 10 bases for V and 0 bases for J; bases not matched to a gene: 9. Germline CDR1 LNHDA, CDR2 SQIVND (reference sequence). The CDR3 covers 15 residues.

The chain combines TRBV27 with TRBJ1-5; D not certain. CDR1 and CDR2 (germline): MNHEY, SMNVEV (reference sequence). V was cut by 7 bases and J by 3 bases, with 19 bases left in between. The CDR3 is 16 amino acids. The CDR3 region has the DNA TGTGCCAGCAAGGGCCTGGGGAGAGGGAACAATCAGCCCCAGCATTTT. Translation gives CASKGLGRGNNQPQHF.

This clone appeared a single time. This CDR3 is CASSLGVALGNTEAFF. The DNA of the CDR3 is TGCGCCAGCAGCTTAGGGGTGGCCCTAGGGAACACTGAAGCTTTCTTT. The rearrangement joins TRBV5-1 to TRBJ1-1; D is possibly TRBD1 (5 bases). This CDR3 is 16 amino acids long. The germline V and J ends were trimmed by 2 bases and 1 base, with 15 bases remaining between them. Germline V gives CDR1 SGHRS, CDR2 YFSETQ. The full variable domain, rest sourced from reference TRBV5-1 and TRBJ1-1, is KAGVTQTPRYLIKTRGQQVTLSCSPISGHRSVSWYQQTPGQGLQFLFEYFSETQRNKGNFPGRFSGRQFSNSRSEMNVSTLELGDSALYLCASSLGVALGNTEAFFGQGTRLTVV.

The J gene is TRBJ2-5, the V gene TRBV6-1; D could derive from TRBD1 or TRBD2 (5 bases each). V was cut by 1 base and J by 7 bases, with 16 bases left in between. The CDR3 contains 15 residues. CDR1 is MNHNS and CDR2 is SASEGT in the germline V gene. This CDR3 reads CASSEGVLAQGTQYF. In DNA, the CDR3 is TGTGCCAGCAGTGAAGGGGTCCTAGCTCAGGGGACCCAGTACTTC.

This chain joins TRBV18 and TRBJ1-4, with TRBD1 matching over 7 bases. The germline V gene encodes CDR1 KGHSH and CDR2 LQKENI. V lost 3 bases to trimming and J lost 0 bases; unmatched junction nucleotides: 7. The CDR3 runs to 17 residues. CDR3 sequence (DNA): TGTGCCAGCTCACCCATGACAGGGACCGCAACTAATGAAAAACTGTTTTTT. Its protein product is CASSPMTGTATNEKLFF.

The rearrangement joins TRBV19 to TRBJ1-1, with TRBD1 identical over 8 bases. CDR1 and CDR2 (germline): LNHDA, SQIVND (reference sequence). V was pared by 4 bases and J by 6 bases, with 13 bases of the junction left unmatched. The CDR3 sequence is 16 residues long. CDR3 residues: CASSSDRGLGVPEAFF. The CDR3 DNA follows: TGTGCCAGTAGTAGCGACAGGGGACTAGGGGTACCTGAAGCTTTCTTT.

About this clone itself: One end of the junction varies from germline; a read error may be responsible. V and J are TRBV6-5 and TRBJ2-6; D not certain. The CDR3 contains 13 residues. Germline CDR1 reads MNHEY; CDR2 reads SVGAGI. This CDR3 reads CASRYNGANVLTF. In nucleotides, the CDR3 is TGTGCCAGCCGTTACAATGGGGCCAACGTCCTGACTTTC.

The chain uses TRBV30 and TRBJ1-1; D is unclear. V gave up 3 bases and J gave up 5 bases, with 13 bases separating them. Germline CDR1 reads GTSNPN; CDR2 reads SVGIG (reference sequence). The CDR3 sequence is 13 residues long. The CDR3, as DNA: TGTGCCTGGAGAGCGGGGTGGAGGACTGAAGCTTTCTTT. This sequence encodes CAWRAGWRTEAFF. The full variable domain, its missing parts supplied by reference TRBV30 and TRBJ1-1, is SQTIHQWPATLVQPVGSPLSLECTVEGTSNPNLYWYRQAAGRGLQLLFYSVGIGQISSEVPQNLSASRPQDRQFILSSKKLLLSDSGFYLCAWRAGWRTEAFFGQGTRLTVV.

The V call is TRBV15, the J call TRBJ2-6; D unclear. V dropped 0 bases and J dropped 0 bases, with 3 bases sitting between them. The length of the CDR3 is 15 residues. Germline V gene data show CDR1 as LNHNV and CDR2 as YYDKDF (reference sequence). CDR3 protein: CATSRDNSGANVLTF. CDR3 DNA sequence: TGTGCCACCAGCAGAGACAACTCTGGGGCCAACGTCCTGACTTTC.

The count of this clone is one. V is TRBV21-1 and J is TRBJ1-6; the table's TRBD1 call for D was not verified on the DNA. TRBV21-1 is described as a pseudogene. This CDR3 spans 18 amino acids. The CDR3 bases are TGTGCCAGCAGCAAACATCCAATAGGACAGGGAAGAAGTTCACCCCTCCACTTT. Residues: CASSKHPIGQGRSSPLHF.

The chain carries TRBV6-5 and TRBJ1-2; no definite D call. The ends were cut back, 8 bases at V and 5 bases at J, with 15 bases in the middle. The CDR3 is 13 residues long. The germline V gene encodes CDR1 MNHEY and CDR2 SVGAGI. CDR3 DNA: TGTGCCAGCCTTGTCTCTAAGGTTTATGGCTACACCTTC. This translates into CASLVSKVYGYTF.

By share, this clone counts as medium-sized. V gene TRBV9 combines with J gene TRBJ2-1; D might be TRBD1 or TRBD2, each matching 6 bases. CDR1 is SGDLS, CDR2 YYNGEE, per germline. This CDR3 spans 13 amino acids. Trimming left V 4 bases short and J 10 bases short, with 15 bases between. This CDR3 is CASSLVGGPEQFF. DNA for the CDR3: TGTGCCAGCAGCTTGGTAGGGGGGCCCGAGCAGTTCTTC. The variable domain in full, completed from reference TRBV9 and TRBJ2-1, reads DSGVTQTPKHLITATGQRVTLRCSPRSGDLSVYWYQQSLDQGLQFLIQYYNGEERAKGNILERFSAQQFPDLHSELNLSSLELGDSALYFCASSLVGGPEQFFGPGTRLTVL.

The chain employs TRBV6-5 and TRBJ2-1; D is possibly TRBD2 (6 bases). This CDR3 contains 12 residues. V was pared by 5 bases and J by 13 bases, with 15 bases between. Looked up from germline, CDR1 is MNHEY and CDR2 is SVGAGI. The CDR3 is CASSLDGGRQFF. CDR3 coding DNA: TGTGCCAGCAGTCTTGACGGGGGTCGTCAGTTCTTC.

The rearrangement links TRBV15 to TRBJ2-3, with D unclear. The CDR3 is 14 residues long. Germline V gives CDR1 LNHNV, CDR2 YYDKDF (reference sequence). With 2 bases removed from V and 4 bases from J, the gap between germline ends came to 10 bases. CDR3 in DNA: TGTGCCACCAGCAGACAAGGTTATGCAGATACGCAGTATTTT. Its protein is CATSRQGYADTQYF.

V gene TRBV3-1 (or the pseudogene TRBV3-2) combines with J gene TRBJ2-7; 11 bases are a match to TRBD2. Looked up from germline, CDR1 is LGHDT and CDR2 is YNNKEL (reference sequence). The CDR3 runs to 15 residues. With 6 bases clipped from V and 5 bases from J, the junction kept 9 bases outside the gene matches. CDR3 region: CASRSTGTSGNEQYF. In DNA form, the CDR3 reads TGTGCCAGCAGATCCACCGGGACTAGCGGAAACGAGCAGTACTTC.

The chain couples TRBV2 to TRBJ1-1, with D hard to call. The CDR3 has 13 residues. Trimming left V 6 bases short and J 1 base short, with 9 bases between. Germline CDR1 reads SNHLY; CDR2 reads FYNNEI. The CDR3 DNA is TGTGCCAGCAGGCCCGGGCGGAACACTGAAGCTTTCTTT. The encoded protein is CASRPGRNTEAFF.

The DNA of the CDR3 is TGTGCCAGCAGTTTAGCCGGTCGGGATTCACCCCTCCACTTT. This encodes CASSLAGRDSPLHF. The chain has TRBV28 and TRBJ1-6; D unresolved. Germline CDR1 MDHEN, CDR2 SYDVKM. The CDR3 is 14 residues long. Between the trimmed V and J ends, which lost 2 bases and 8 bases, there was a span of 10 bases.

CDR3 residues: CASSLYNSPLHF. CDR3 bases: TGTGCCAGCAGCCTGTATAATTCACCCCTCCACTTT. The chain recombines TRBV7-2 with TRBJ1-6; no clear D gene. CDR1 and CDR2 (germline): SGHTA, FQGNSA. The CDR3 length is 12 residues. The V end lost 5 bases, the J end lost 4 bases, and 3 bases lay between the germline ends.

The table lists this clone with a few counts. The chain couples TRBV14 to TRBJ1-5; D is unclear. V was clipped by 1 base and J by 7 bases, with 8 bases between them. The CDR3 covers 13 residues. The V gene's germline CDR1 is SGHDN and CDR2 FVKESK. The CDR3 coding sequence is TGTGCCAGCAGCCAAGCTCCACAACAGCCCCAGCATTTT. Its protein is CASSQAPQQPQHF. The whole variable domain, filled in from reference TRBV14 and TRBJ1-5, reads EAGVTQFPSHSVIEKGQTVTLRCDPISGHDNLYWYRRVMGKEIKFLLHFVKESKQDESGMPNNRFLAERTGGTYSTLKVQPAELEDSGVYFCASSQAPQQPQHFGDGTRLSIL.

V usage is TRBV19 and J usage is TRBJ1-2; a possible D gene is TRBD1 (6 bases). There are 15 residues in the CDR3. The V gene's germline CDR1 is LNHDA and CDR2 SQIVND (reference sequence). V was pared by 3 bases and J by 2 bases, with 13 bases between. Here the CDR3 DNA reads TGTGCCAGTAGTATCTCCGCAGGGACAAACTATGGCTACACCTTC. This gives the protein CASSISAGTNYGYTF.